This T cell receptor beta chain was observed in a study of blood T cell repertoires in COVID-19. In the study overall: Samples came from the United States, Italy and Spain, spanning acute and convalescent COVID-19. PBMCs, B-cell-depleted T cells, or T cells provided the cDNA or gDNA that made up the material.

Study processing details: The assay estimated nucleated cells by amplifying reference gene primers. The protocol was immunoSEQ multiplex PCR, while the TCRdb copy is restricted to in-frame clones and leaves out a portion. For V, J and clone size, that table is used; D and trimming come from the DNA. The sample lists approximately 140,000 clones, 70% to 90% occurring once. CDR1 and CDR2 (germline): MNHEY, SMNVEV (reference sequence). V lost 9 bases to trimming and J lost 3 bases, with 5 bases between them. This CDR3 contains 11 residues. This sequence was found in a man aged 60 to 75 with active or convalescent COVID-19. The chain couples TRBV27 to TRBJ1-4; D is undetermined. The sequenced sample consisted of peripheral blood. Here the CDR3 DNA reads TGTGCCAGTGGAGCTAATGAAAAACTGTTTTTT. Its protein product is CASGANEKLFF.